The TCR beta chain described here comes from a study of blood T cell repertoires in COVID-19. The wider study: The study drew acute and convalescent COVID-19 samples from the United States, Italy and Spain. PBMCs, B-cell-depleted T cells, or T cells were the source of the cDNA or gDNA that made up the material.

Authors' processing steps: The assay estimated nucleated cells by amplifying reference gene primers. This table comes from immunoSEQ multiplex PCR, and its TCRdb copy is limited to in-frame clones, with some not included. The D gene and trimming were derived from the DNA, and the V and J assignments and clone size from that table. The sample records a few hundred thousand clones, approximately 86% being singletons. The clonotype was recovered from a human donor in a cohort sampled during active COVID-19. Sequencing was done on a sample of peripheral blood.

CDR3 sequence (DNA): TGTGCCAGCCAGTCGTCCGCATATAATTCACCCCTCCACTTT. Protein: CASQSSAYNSPLHF. This chain links TRBV6-6 with TRBJ1-6; D unclear. Deletions cut 8 bases from V and 4 bases from J, with 12 bases between. This CDR3 is built from 14 residues. CDR1 and CDR2 from the germline V gene are MNHNY and SVGAGI (reference sequence).